This is a list of T cell receptor beta chains from one sample in a study of cytomegalovirus exposure and HLA in healthy donors. The protocol was immunoSEQ multiplex PCR, while the TCRdb copy is restricted to in-frame clones and leaves out a portion. The sample carries fewer than 250,000 clones, 82% recorded once. Sequencing was carried out using PBMCs. All receptors derive from a man aged 35 to 55 in good health and CMV-seropositive. Both conserved end residues are part of each CDR3. The D gene is left open where the match is weak.

TRBJ1-3 | TRBV6-5 | . | CASSLGGSGNTIYF
TRBJ2-3 | TRBV7-3 | . | CASSSRPGDTQYF
TRBJ2-6 | TRBV2 | TRBD2 | CASGRLAGPGANVLTF
TRBJ1-2 | TRBV5-1 | TRBD1 | CASSAWSIPGQGDYGYTF
TRBJ2-7 | TRBV5-1 | TRBD1 | CASSLAGQGTNEQYF
TRBJ2-6 | TRBV14 | TRBD2 | CASSHFGLAGFSGANVLTF
TRBJ2-6 | TRBV2 | . | CASSESMQASGANVLTF
TRBJ2-5 | TRBV27 | TRBD2 | CASSFLRTSMETQYF
TRBJ2-5 | TRBV7-9 | . | CASSFGAGIQETQYF
TRBJ2-1 | TRBV30 | . | CAWNKGVSYNEQFF
TRBJ2-7 | TRBV6-1 | . | CASCGAEGSYEQYF
TRBJ2-1 | TRBV5-6 | TRBD2 | CASSPPGLAGGSYNEQFF
. | TRBV9 | TRBD1 | CASSVGQGVSYEQYF
TRBJ1-2 | TRBV27 | TRBD1 | CASSWTGAEDYGYTF
. | TRBV28 | . | CASRFFHEQYF
TRBJ2-4 | TRBV7-2 | TRBD1 | CASSTPGTGRNIQYF
TRBJ2-7 | TRBV20-1 | . | CSASLSYEQYF
TRBJ2-2 | TRBV19 | . | CASITRFGTGELFF